The 27 T cell receptor beta chains given below trace back to one sample, sequenced in a study of brain T cells in children with intractable seizures. TCRdb's table, derived via immunoSEQ multiplex PCR, lists solely in-frame clones and lacks some. The sample includes just under 65,000 clones, roughly 95% of them seen just once. The sequences come from peripheral blood, collected at surgery. The receptors here all came from a boy younger than two with focal cortical dysplasia and intractable seizures.

This clone was counted once. This chain uses TRBV12-3 or TRBV12-4 with TRBJ1-1; a possible D gene is TRBD1 (5 bases). The V end was cut by 5 bases, the J end by 1 base, with 8 bases between. CDR3 length: 13 residues. The CDR3 region has the DNA TGTGCCAGCAGTCGTGACAGGAACACTGAAGCTTTCTTT. This gives the protein CASSRDRNTEAFF.

V is TRBV13 and J is TRBJ1-1; 7 bases are a match to TRBD1. Germline-derived CDR1 and CDR2 are PRHDT and FYEKMQ (reference sequence). V lost 2 bases and J lost 4; bases outside the gene matches: 4. The CDR3 spans 14 residues. The CDR3 spells CASSLKGGGTEAFF. The CDR3 coding sequence is TGTGCCAGCAGCTTAAAAGGGGGCGGCACTGAAGCTTTCTTT.

In this sample, this clone turned up once. The V call is TRBV5-4, the J call TRBJ1-2; possibly TRBD1 for D (5 bases). Trimming stripped 0 bases from V and 6 bases from J, with 21 bases between. The CDR3 runs 17 residues. Germline V gene lookup returns CDR1 SGHNT and CDR2 YYREEE (reference sequence). The CDR3 nucleotides read TGTGCCAGCAGCTTGGGGGGCGCGAGGTTATACTTCGATGGCTACACCTTC. Its translation: CASSLGGARLYFDGYTF.

The chain uses TRBV4-3 and TRBJ2-7, with D maybe TRBD2 (6 bases). This CDR3 has 16 amino acids. V was trimmed by 1 base and J by 1 base, leaving 14 bases between them. Germline V gene sequence: CDR1 LGHNA, CDR2 YSLEER. The CDR3 here is CASSQVAGRGSYEQYF. The CDR3 coding sequence is TGCGCCAGCAGCCAAGTGGCCGGGAGAGGTTCCTACGAGCAGTACTTC.

The chain links TRBV7-2 to TRBJ2-7; 8 bases are shared with TRBD1. The trim removed 5 bases at V and 7 bases at J, leaving 16 bases unmatched. This CDR3 spans 16 amino acids. Germline-derived CDR1 and CDR2 are SGHTA and FQGNSA. As DNA, the CDR3 is TGTGCCAGCAGCCCATCAGCCGGAAGACAGGGGCCAGAGCAGTACTTC. Protein sequence: CASSPSAGRQGPEQYF.

J is TRBJ1-4 and V is TRBV5-6, with D possibly being TRBD1 (5 bases). This CDR3 has 15 residues. With 4 bases removed from V and 7 bases from J, the gap between germline ends came to 17 bases. CDR1 SGHDT and CDR2 YYEEEE come from the germline V gene. Written as DNA, the CDR3 is TGTGCCAGCAGCCGGTCGGGACGGAAGCGTGAAAAACTGTTTTTT. It specifies CASSRSGRKREKLFF. Complete variable domain (other parts from reference TRBV5-6 and TRBJ1-4): DAGVTQSPTHLIKTRGQQVTLRCSPKSGHDTVSWYQQALGQGPQFIFQYYEEEERQRGNFPDRFSGHQFPNYSSELNVNALLLGDSALYLCASSRSGRKREKLFFGSGTQLSVL.

The chain carries TRBV5-4 and TRBJ2-1; D perhaps matches TRBD1 (5 bases). The CDR3 loop spans 13 amino acids. V was trimmed by 0 bases and J by 7 bases, leaving 8 bases between them. Germline assignment: CDR1 SGHNT and CDR2 YYREEE (reference sequence). The CDR3 sequence is CASSLVRANEQFF. DNA for the CDR3: TGTGCCAGCAGCTTGGTCAGGGCTAATGAGCAGTTCTTC.

The chain uses TRBV9 and TRBJ1-2; 10 nucleotides agree with TRBD1. After removal of 5 bases from V and 6 bases from J, the junction contained 16 bases not matched to a gene. The CDR3 contains 17 residues. Germline-derived CDR1 and CDR2 are SGDLS and YYNGEE. CDR3 DNA sequence: TGTGCCAGCAGTGTTACCGGGACAGGGGAGGGATTGGATGGCTACACCTTC. Translation: CASSVTGTGEGLDGYTF.

V and J are TRBV28 and TRBJ1-2, with TRBD1 matching 12 bases. This CDR3 is built from 15 residues. CDR1 and CDR2 from the germline V gene are MDHEN and SYDVKM. The J segment lost 6 bases and the V segment lost 6 bases, leaving 8 bases of the junction unmatched. The chain's CDR3 is CASRKPGQGANGYTF. In DNA form, the CDR3 reads TGTGCCAGCAGAAAACCGGGACAGGGGGCGAATGGCTACACCTTC.

The gene calls are TRBV4-1 and TRBJ2-2; the match to TRBD2 covers 10 bases. The V gene's germline CDR1 is MGHRA and CDR2 YSYEKL. With V trimmed by 0 bases and J by 4 bases, 8 bases remained unmatched. The CDR3 loop spans 18 amino acids. The DNA for the CDR3 is TGCGCCAGCAGCCAAGACGATCTAGCGGGAGTTTCCACCGGGGAGCTGTTTTTT. As protein: CASSQDDLAGVSTGELFF.

The rearrangement links TRBV25-1 to TRBJ1-6; weak D call: TRBD1 (5 bases). Per the germline V gene, CDR1 is MGHDK and CDR2 is SYGVNS. This CDR3 comprises 13 residues. Trimming stripped 10 bases from V and 8 bases from J, with 15 bases between. The CDR3 reads CATKGQGDSPLHF. CDR3 coding DNA: TGTGCCACCAAGGGGCAGGGAGATTCACCCCTCCACTTT.

This clone was counted once. The V call is TRBV4-2, the J call TRBJ2-5; 12 positions match TRBD2. The CDR3 runs 20 residues. Unmatched junction bases numbered 15, after V lost 0 bases and J lost 4 bases. In germline, CDR1 is LGHNA, CDR2 YNFKEQ. CDR3 region: CASSQDPQSASGRARETQYF. In DNA, the CDR3 is TGTGCCAGCAGCCAAGATCCACAGTCAGCTAGCGGGAGGGCCAGAGAGACCCAGTACTTC.

The V call is TRBV11-3, the J call TRBJ1-6; 9 nucleotides match TRBD1. V trimming: 3 bases; J trimming: 7 bases; junction bases outside the gene matches: 4. Germline CDR1 and CDR2: SGHNT and YENEEA. The CDR3 consists of 15 residues. The CDR3 DNA sequence: TGTGCCAGCAGCTTCGGGGGACAGGGAAATTCACCCCTCCACTTT. As protein: CASSFGGQGNSPLHF.

This chain links TRBV2 with TRBJ1-6, with 7 bases lining up with TRBD1. This CDR3 has 18 residues. The germline V gene has CDR1 SNHLY and CDR2 FYNNEI. The junction had 10 bases not matched to a gene; V was cut back by 2 bases and J by 3 bases. The CDR3 DNA reads as TGTGCCAGCAGTGAAAGGGGTACAGACAGGGTCTATAATTCACCCCTCCACTTT. Translated, it gives CASSERGTDRVYNSPLHF.

This clone was seen just once. The V call is TRBV7-9, the J call TRBJ2-7, with 9 nucleotides matching TRBD1. V was clipped by 1 base and J by 0 bases; unmatched bases: 4. Germline CDR1 reads SEHNR; CDR2 reads FQNEAQ (reference sequence). The length of the CDR3 is 16 residues. The chain's CDR3 is CASSLVGTGRSYEQYF. The CDR3 coding sequence is TGTGCCAGCAGCTTAGTTGGGACAGGGCGCTCCTACGAGCAGTACTTC.

The chain joins TRBV27 to TRBJ1-2; 7 nucleotides match TRBD1. CDR1 and CDR2 from the germline V gene are MNHEY and SMNVEV (reference sequence). V was clipped by 0 bases and J by 5 bases; unmatched bases: 12. CDR3 length equals 17 residues. CDR3 sequence (DNA): TGTGCCAGCAGTTTATCATCCCTAGCACAGGGGAGGTATGGCTACACCTTC. Protein product: CASSLSSLAQGRYGYTF.

The V call is TRBV7-8, the J call TRBJ2-7, with D perhaps assigned TRBD1 or TRBD2 (5 bases each). The length of the CDR3 is 14 residues. The germline V gene encodes CDR1 SGHVS and CDR2 FQNEAQ. V lost 3 bases and J 2 bases, leaving 11 bases between the germline ends. CDR3 in DNA: TGTGCCAGCAGCTTGGGGGATACGACCTACGAGCAGTACTTC. Its translation: CASSLGDTTYEQYF.

Points on this clone: The junction shows a germline mismatch at one end, possibly a read error. This chain joins TRBV5-1 and TRBJ1-3; no clear D. This CDR3 has 11 amino acids. Per the germline V gene, CDR1 is SGHRS and CDR2 is YFSETQ. The CDR3: CASSLEVTTDF. CDR3 bases: TGCGCCAGCAGCTTAGAAGTGACAACGGATTTT.

The chain uses TRBV25-1 and TRBJ2-7; 12 nucleotides agree with TRBD2. Germline V gene data show CDR1 as MGHDK and CDR2 as SYGVNS. The CDR3 spans 13 residues. V gave up 4 bases and J gave up 5 bases; unmatched junction bases: 0. The CDR3 protein is CASSGLAGDEQYF. CDR3 coding DNA: TGTGCCAGCAGTGGACTAGCGGGAGACGAGCAGTACTTC.

In this sample, this clone turned up once. The chain is built from TRBV20-1 and TRBJ1-1; no firm D call. Germline lookup yields CDR1 DFQATT and CDR2 SNEGSKA (reference sequence). The CDR3 runs 11 residues. Between the trimmed V and J ends, which lost 3 bases and 10 bases, there was a span of 12 bases. CDR3 DNA: TGCAGTGCTAGGAGGGAGTATGGAGCTTTCTTT. It translates to CSARREYGAFF.

The rearrangement uses TRBV19 and TRBJ2-1; 11 bases line up with TRBD1. Germline V CDR1 and CDR2: LNHDA, SQIVND (reference sequence). The CDR3 has 14 amino acids. After removal of 3 bases from V and 6 bases from J, the junction contained 1 base not matched to a gene. The CDR3 nucleotides are TGTGCCAGTAGTATGGGGACAGGGGGCAATGAGCAGTTCTTC. Translation: CASSMGTGGNEQFF.

V and J are TRBV6-2 or TRBV6-3 and TRBJ2-3; either TRBD1 or TRBD2 may supply D (5 bases each). V was pared by 3 bases and J by 4 bases, with 14 bases between. CDR3 size: 15 residues. CDR1 is MNHEY and CDR2 is SVGEGT in the germline V gene. The CDR3 protein is CASSYSAGTADTQYF. The CDR3, as DNA: TGTGCCAGCAGTTATTCGGCAGGGACGGCAGATACGCAGTATTTT.

This chain uses TRBV5-8 with TRBJ2-7; D might be TRBD1 (6 bases). Germline values: CDR1 SGHTS, CDR2 YDEGEE. Trimming pared 4 bases from V and 4 bases from J, leaving 18 bases between. There are 15 residues in the CDR3. DNA of the CDR3: TGTGCCAGCAGCGAATTCACCGGGACAAAATACGAGCAGTACTTC. Its protein is CASSEFTGTKYEQYF.

J is TRBJ2-3 and V is TRBV7-9, with TRBD2 matching over 13 bases. The germline CDR1 and CDR2 sequences are SEHNR and FQNEAQ (reference sequence). V trimming: 5 bases; J trimming: 0 bases; junction bases outside the gene matches: 8. The CDR3 has 18 residues. The CDR3 spells CASSPPGTSGTSTDTQYF. Here the CDR3 DNA reads TGTGCCAGCAGCCCACCGGGGACTAGCGGGACTAGCACAGATACGCAGTATTTT.

V gene TRBV3-1 (or the pseudogene TRBV3-2) combines with J gene TRBJ2-7, with D possibly matching TRBD2 (6 bases). V shed 5 bases and J shed 4 bases, with 18 bases lying between them. Germline CDR1 LGHDT, CDR2 YNNKEL (reference sequence). The CDR3 length is 15 residues. The CDR3 region is CASSADGAGIYEQYF. The CDR3 DNA follows: TGTGCCAGCAGCGCTGATGGGGCGGGAATATACGAGCAGTACTTC.

The V and J genes are TRBV28 and TRBJ2-7, with 11 bases matching TRBD1. Germline V CDR1 and CDR2: MDHEN, SYDVKM. V shed 6 bases and J 1 base; nucleotides not matched to a gene: 14. The CDR3 is made up of 18 amino acids. The CDR3: CASSPFAFRDRGSYEQYF. DNA for the CDR3: TGTGCCAGCAGCCCCTTTGCTTTCCGGGACAGGGGGTCCTACGAGCAGTACTTC.

The gene calls are TRBV6-1 and TRBJ1-5; TRBD1 is a possible D gene (6 bases). Per germline, CDR1 MNHNS and CDR2 SASEGT. V lost 2 bases and J 4 bases, leaving 15 bases between the germline ends. The CDR3 consists of 16 residues. CDR3 protein: CASSELRGMRNQPQHF. DNA for the CDR3: TGTGCCAGCAGTGAATTGAGGGGGATGAGAAATCAGCCCCAGCATTTT.